This T cell receptor beta chain was found in a study of blood T cells in healthy people across ages. CDR1 PRHDT and CDR2 FYEKMQ come from the germline V gene (reference sequence). CDR3 length: 20 residues. General study results and limits: The diversity estimates, figures obtained from one million T cells, were considered underestimates.

Comment on this clonotype: Its antigen is as yet unknown.

A sample-barcoded 5' primer and a J-beta primer mix were used in a second PCR of about 6 to 11 cycles. TCRdb independently ran MiXCR on the 5' RACE reads; one entry per CDR3 protein. The data show approximately 1.5 million distinct CDR3 sequences, with approximately 32% seen just once and about 11% held by the top ten. Specimen: blood. This sequence joins TRBV13 and TRBJ2-4; either TRBD1 or TRBD2 may supply D (5 bases each). The tail of the sequence fits TRBJ2-7 better, so the J call may be wrong. The sequence was collected from a woman aged 25 to 39 in good health. CDR3 sequence (DNA): TGTGCCAGCAGCAAGGTGTATTGGGACGCTGGTACTAGTCCATCCTACGAGCAGTACTTC. It codes for CASSKVYWDAGTSPSYEQYF.